The rows below give T cell receptor beta chains drawn from one sample of a study of cytomegalovirus exposure and HLA in healthy donors. The method was immunoSEQ multiplex PCR; TCRdb's version includes in-frame clones alone and lacks a portion of them. The data hold about 130,000 clones, with 65% to 90% observed a single time. Sequenced: PBMCs. These receptors came from a man between 18 and 35 years old in good health and CMV-seronegative. Each CDR3 is given with its conserved first and last residue. A D gene is named only where the DNA matches it firmly. Clone size is stated in some rows and not others, as once, few, many or a class when expanded.

D gene: TRBD1; clone size: NA; J gene: TRBJ2-7; V gene: TRBV5-1; CDR3 DNA: TGCGCCAGCAGCCCCGGGACAGGGAACTACGAGCAGTACTTC; CDR3 protein: CASSPGTGNYEQYF
D gene: TRBD2; clone size: NA; J gene: TRBJ2-1; V gene: TRBV7-9; CDR3 DNA: TGTGCCAGCAGCCGGGGGGACCACTCCTACAATGAGCAGTTCTTC; CDR3 protein: CASSRGDHSYNEQFF
D gene: NA; clone size: NA; J gene: TRBJ2-3; V gene: TRBV10-1; CDR3 DNA: TGCGCCAGCAGAAGAATTGGGAGAGATACGCAGTATTTT; CDR3 protein: CASRRIGRDTQYF
D gene: NA; clone size: NA; J gene: TRBJ2-7; V gene: TRBV6-6; CDR3 DNA: TGTGCCAGCAGTTACTCGGGAGAGGGGTACTTC; CDR3 protein: CASSYSGEGYF
D gene: TRBD1; clone size: NA; J gene: TRBJ2-7; V gene: TRBV4-2; CDR3 DNA: TGTGCCAGCAGCCGGACAGGGCTCTACGAGCAGTACTTC; CDR3 protein: CASSRTGLYEQYF
D gene: TRBD1; clone size: NA; J gene: TRBJ2-1; V gene: TRBV11-2; CDR3 DNA: TGTGCCAGCAGCAAAACAGGGGGCTCCTACAATGAGCAGTTCTTC; CDR3 protein: CASSKTGGSYNEQFF
D gene: NA; clone size: few; J gene: TRBJ2-3; V gene: TRBV4-3; CDR3 DNA: TGCGCCAGCAGCCAAGATACGATGGCCGGGGATACGCAGTATTTT; CDR3 protein: CASSQDTMAGDTQYF
D gene: NA; clone size: NA; J gene: TRBJ1-1; V gene: TRBV19; CDR3 DNA: TGTGCCAGTAGTACCTCGCGTCAGAGGGAAGCTTTCTTT; CDR3 protein: CASSTSRQREAFF
D gene: NA; clone size: NA; J gene: TRBJ2-7; V gene: TRBV2; CDR3 DNA: TGTGCCAGCAGTGAAAAGGGGGCCTACGAGCAGTACTTC; CDR3 protein: CASSEKGAYEQYF
D gene: TRBD2; clone size: few; J gene: TRBJ2-7; V gene: TRBV6-5; CDR3 DNA: TGTGCCAGCAGTTACTCGAATATGGGACTAGCTAAGGAGCAGTACTTC; CDR3 protein: CASSYSNMGLAKEQYF
D gene: TRBD1; clone size: few; J gene: TRBJ1-1; V gene: TRBV5-1; CDR3 DNA: TGCGCCAGCAGCTCAGACAGGGACACTGAAGCTTTCTTT; CDR3 protein: CASSSDRDTEAFF
D gene: NA; clone size: NA; J gene: TRBJ1-1; V gene: TRBV16; CDR3 DNA: TGTGCCAGCAGCCAATTCGGGGGGCGCGGTCTGAACACTGAAGCTTTCTTT; CDR3 protein: CASSQFGGRGLNTEAFF
D gene: TRBD1; clone size: NA; J gene: TRBJ2-6; V gene: TRBV5-6; CDR3 DNA: TGTGCCAGCAGCAAGGACAGGGGGTCGTCTGGGGCCAACGTCCTGACTTTC; CDR3 protein: CASSKDRGSSGANVLTF
D gene: TRBD1; clone size: NA; J gene: TRBJ1-5; V gene: TRBV19; CDR3 DNA: TGTGCCAGTACCGCAGACAGGGGGCGCGATCAGCCCCAGCATTTT; CDR3 protein: CASTADRGRDQPQHF
D gene: NA; clone size: NA; J gene: TRBJ1-3; V gene: TRBV5-1; CDR3 DNA: TGCGCCAACCAGGTTGGGCCGACCCCGAGCTCTGGAAACACCATATATTTT; CDR3 protein: CANQVGPTPSSGNTIYF
D gene: TRBD1; clone size: NA; J gene: TRBJ1-6; V gene: TRBV2; CDR3 DNA: TGTGCCAGCAGTGGAGTTGGGACAGAGCACTCCTATAATTCACCCCTCCACTTT; CDR3 protein: CASSGVGTEHSYNSPLHF
D gene: NA; clone size: NA; J gene: TRBJ1-1; V gene: TRBV29-1; CDR3 DNA: TGCAGCGTGGGAGGGTGGAACACTGAAGCTTTCTTT; CDR3 protein: CSVGGWNTEAFF
D gene: TRBD1; clone size: NA; J gene: TRBJ1-5; V gene: TRBV9; CDR3 DNA: TGTGCCAGCAGCACCGGGACAGGGAGAAATCAGCCCCAGCATTTT; CDR3 protein: CASSTGTGRNQPQHF
D gene: TRBD1; clone size: few; J gene: TRBJ1-6; V gene: TRBV2; CDR3 DNA: TGTGCCAGCAGTGAACGGGGGACAGCAGATAATTCACCCCTCCACTTT; CDR3 protein: CASSERGTADNSPLHF
D gene: TRBD1; clone size: once; J gene: TRBJ1-1; V gene: TRBV5-8; CDR3 DNA: TGTGCCAGCAGCCCCGACAGGGGGGACACTGAAGCTTTCTTT; CDR3 protein: CASSPDRGDTEAFF
D gene: NA; clone size: few; J gene: TRBJ1-1; V gene: TRBV6-5; CDR3 DNA: TGTGCCAGCATCGACAGGCTGAACACTGAAGCTTTCTTT; CDR3 protein: CASIDRLNTEAFF
D gene: TRBD1; clone size: NA; J gene: TRBJ1-2; V gene: TRBV2; CDR3 DNA: TGTGCCAGCAGGAGGACAGGGAACTATGGCTACACCTTC; CDR3 protein: CASRRTGNYGYTF
D gene: TRBD1; clone size: NA; J gene: TRBJ1-6; V gene: TRBV7-9; CDR3 DNA: TGTGCCAGCAGCTTCCCGGGACAGGGTAATTCACCCCTCCACTTT; CDR3 protein: CASSFPGQGNSPLHF
D gene: NA; clone size: NA; J gene: TRBJ1-1; V gene: TRBV7-8; CDR3 DNA: TGTGCCAGCAGCTTAGCCGGGGAGAACACTGAAGCTTTCTTT; CDR3 protein: CASSLAGENTEAFF
D gene: TRBD2; clone size: NA; J gene: TRBJ2-3; V gene: TRBV27; CDR3 DNA: TGTGCCAGCAGTTTATCGTGGCTAGCGGGGGGGCAAAATACGCAGTATTTT; CDR3 protein: CASSLSWLAGGQNTQYF
D gene: TRBD2; clone size: NA; J gene: TRBJ2-1; V gene: TRBV7-8; CDR3 DNA: TGTGCCAGCAGCCCGAGGTCGGGGGGGAGCAATGAGCAGTTCTTC; CDR3 protein: CASSPRSGGSNEQFF
D gene: NA; clone size: NA; J gene: TRBJ1-6; V gene: TRBV7-9; CDR3 DNA: TGTGCCAGCAGCGCGCTTCCGACTGCTATAAATTCACCCCTCCACTTT; CDR3 protein: CASSALPTAINSPLHF
D gene: NA; clone size: NA; J gene: TRBJ1-6; V gene: TRBV19; CDR3 DNA: TGTGCCAGTAGTATAGGTGGCCCGGGAGCTTCACCCCTCCACTTT; CDR3 protein: CASSIGGPGASPLHF
D gene: NA; clone size: NA; J gene: TRBJ2-3; V gene: TRBV6-1; CDR3 DNA: TGTGCCAGCAGTGGCGGGCCCCCCAAGGCAGATACGCAGTATTTT; CDR3 protein: CASSGGPPKADTQYF
D gene: TRBD2; clone size: NA; J gene: TRBJ2-2; V gene: TRBV29-1; CDR3 DNA: TGCAGCGTGACTCTAGCGGGGGGGCCGGGGACCGGGGAGCTGTTTTTT; CDR3 protein: CSVTLAGGPGTGELFF
D gene: NA; clone size: NA; J gene: TRBJ1-5; V gene: TRBV30; CDR3 DNA: TGTGCCTGGAGGGGGGGGGCCAATCAGCCCCAGCATTTT; CDR3 protein: CAWRGGANQPQHF
D gene: NA; clone size: NA; J gene: TRBJ1-1; V gene: TRBV5-6; CDR3 DNA: TGTGCCAGCAGCCAGGGCGGAGCTGAAGCTTTCTTT; CDR3 protein: CASSQGGAEAFF
D gene: NA; clone size: NA; J gene: TRBJ1-2; V gene: TRBV2; CDR3 DNA: TGTGCCAGCAGAAACAGGGTTTACGATGGCTACACCTTC; CDR3 protein: CASRNRVYDGYTF
D gene: TRBD1; clone size: NA; J gene: TRBJ1-5; V gene: TRBV2; CDR3 DNA: TGTGCCAGCAACCTTGGGACAGGGTCGATTTTTCAGCCCCAGCATTTT; CDR3 protein: CASNLGTGSIFQPQHF
D gene: NA; clone size: NA; J gene: TRBJ2-7; V gene: TRBV27; CDR3 DNA: TGTGCCAGCAGTTTTCCGGGACTGGACTACGAGCAGTACTTC; CDR3 protein: CASSFPGLDYEQYF
D gene: NA; clone size: NA; J gene: TRBJ2-7; V gene: TRBV30; CDR3 DNA: TGTGCCTGGAGTACCCAGTACGAGCAGTACTTC; CDR3 protein: CAWSTQYEQYF
D gene: TRBD1; clone size: NA; J gene: TRBJ1-2; V gene: TRBV5-5; CDR3 DNA: TGTGCCAGCAGCTTGGTTGGAGGGGGCGACTATGGCTACACCTTC; CDR3 protein: CASSLVGGGDYGYTF
D gene: NA; clone size: NA; J gene: TRBJ1-2; V gene: TRBV12-5; CDR3 DNA: TGTGCTAGTGGTTTGGTGACAGACTATGGCTACACCTTC; CDR3 protein: CASGLVTDYGYTF
D gene: NA; clone size: NA; J gene: TRBJ2-7; V gene: TRBV29-1; CDR3 DNA: TGCAGCGTTGTTGGAGCCCTGACAGCAAAACCCTACGAGCAGTACTTC; CDR3 protein: CSVVGALTAKPYEQYF
D gene: NA; clone size: NA; J gene: TRBJ1-1; V gene: TRBV5-1; CDR3 DNA: TGCGCCAGCAGCTTGGTTGGCAGGGTGAGCACTGAAGCTTTCTTT; CDR3 protein: CASSLVGRVSTEAFF
D gene: TRBD1; clone size: NA; J gene: TRBJ1-2; V gene: TRBV6-5; CDR3 DNA: TGTGCCAGCAGCCTCCAGGGGGCGCGTGGCTACACCTTC; CDR3 protein: CASSLQGARGYTF
D gene: NA; clone size: NA; J gene: TRBJ2-5; V gene: TRBV19; CDR3 DNA: TGTGCCAGTACCGACGTCGGGGTGGGAGAGACCCAGTACTTC; CDR3 protein: CASTDVGVGETQYF
D gene: NA; clone size: NA; J gene: TRBJ2-3; V gene: TRBV30; CDR3 DNA: TGTGCCTGGCACCGACAGGCTCTCACGAGCACAGATACGCAGTATTTT; CDR3 protein: CAWHRQALTSTDTQYF
D gene: TRBD1; clone size: NA; J gene: TRBJ2-1; V gene: TRBV4-1; CDR3 DNA: TGCGCCAGCAGCCAAAAGAGGCCCCCAGGGGGCTGGTACAATGAGCAGTTCTTC; CDR3 protein: CASSQKRPPGGWYNEQFF
D gene: NA; clone size: NA; J gene: TRBJ2-3; V gene: TRBV15; CDR3 DNA: TGTGCCACCAGCACCCGGGCGGGGACAGATACGCAGTATTTT; CDR3 protein: CATSTRAGTDTQYF
D gene: TRBD1; clone size: NA; J gene: TRBJ2-2; V gene: TRBV9; CDR3 DNA: TGTGCCAGCAGCGTAGGGGACAGGGGACGCACCGGGGAGCTGTTTTTT; CDR3 protein: CASSVGDRGRTGELFF
D gene: NA; clone size: once; J gene: TRBJ1-6; V gene: TRBV6-1; CDR3 DNA: TGTGCCAGCAGTGCCCTAGTGACTCAGGGGTTTAATTCACCCCTCCACTTT; CDR3 protein: CASSALVTQGFNSPLHF
D gene: NA; clone size: few; J gene: TRBJ1-1; V gene: TRBV19; CDR3 DNA: TGTGCCAGTAGTACCACAGAAAGCACTGAAGCTTTCTTT; CDR3 protein: CASSTTESTEAFF
D gene: NA; clone size: once; J gene: TRBJ2-1; V gene: TRBV25-1; CDR3 DNA: TGTGCCAGCAGTGAAATAGAAACTAGCCCCAACAATGAGCAGTTCTTC; CDR3 protein: CASSEIETSPNNEQFF
D gene: NA; clone size: NA; J gene: TRBJ1-1; V gene: TRBV27; CDR3 DNA: TGTGCCAGCAGTGCGGGGGGGATTCTGAACACTGAAGCTTTCTTT; CDR3 protein: CASSAGGILNTEAFF
D gene: NA; clone size: once; J gene: TRBJ1-2; V gene: TRBV7-9; CDR3 DNA: TGTGCCAGCAGCCATTTTCAGAAAAACTATGGCTACACCTTC; CDR3 protein: CASSHFQKNYGYTF
D gene: TRBD2; clone size: NA; J gene: TRBJ2-3; V gene: TRBV19; CDR3 DNA: TGTGCCAGTAGCCTACTAGCGGGGGGGCCAGATACGCAGTATTTT; CDR3 protein: CASSLLAGGPDTQYF
D gene: TRBD2; clone size: once; J gene: TRBJ2-3; V gene: TRBV4-3; CDR3 DNA: TGCGCCAGCTCGACTAGCAAGGTTAGCACAGATACGCAGTATTTT; CDR3 protein: CASSTSKVSTDTQYF